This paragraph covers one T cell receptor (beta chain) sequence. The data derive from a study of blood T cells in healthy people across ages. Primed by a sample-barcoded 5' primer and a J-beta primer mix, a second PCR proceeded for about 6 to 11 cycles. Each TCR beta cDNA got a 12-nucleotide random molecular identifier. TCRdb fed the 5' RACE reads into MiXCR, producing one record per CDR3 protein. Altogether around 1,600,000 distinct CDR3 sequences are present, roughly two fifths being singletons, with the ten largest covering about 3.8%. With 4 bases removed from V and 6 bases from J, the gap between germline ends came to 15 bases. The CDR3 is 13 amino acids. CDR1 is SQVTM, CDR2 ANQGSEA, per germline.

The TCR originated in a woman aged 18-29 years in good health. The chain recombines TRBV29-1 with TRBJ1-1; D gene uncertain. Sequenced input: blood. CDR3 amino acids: CSVVSPLAAEAFF. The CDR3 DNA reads TGCAGCGTTGTGTCCCCGTTGGCCGCTGAAGCTTTCTTT. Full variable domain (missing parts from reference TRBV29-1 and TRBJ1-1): SAVISQKPSRDICQRGTSLTIQCQVDSQVTMMFWYRQQPGQSLTLIATANQGSEATYESGFVIDKFPISRPNLTFSTLTVSNMSPEDSSIYLCSVVSPLAAEAFFGQGTRLTVV.